The rows below give T cell receptor beta chains drawn from one sample of a study of blood T cell repertoires in COVID-19. Profiled with immunoSEQ multiplex PCR; TCRdb holds only in-frame clones, not every one. The sample records about 94,000 clones, roughly 78% being singletons. Source material: peripheral blood. These TCRs come from an elderly woman with acute or convalescent COVID-19. The CDR3 runs from the conserved cysteine through the conserved F or W. D genes are given only for firm matches. Some rows have no size entry. The others give once, few or many, or a class for an expanded clone.

D	V	J	size	CDR3	DNA
-	TRBV7-2	TRBJ1-4	-	CASSLLGVSRRANEKLFF	TGTGCCAGCAGCTTGCTGGGGGTCTCCAGGAGGGCGAATGAAAAACTGTTTTTT
-	TRBV30	TRBJ1-2	once	CAWGRTAGGGYTF	TGTGCCTGGGGACGGACTGCTGGTGGTGGCTACACCTTC
-	TRBV3-1/TRBV3-2	TRBJ2-1	few	CASSQRTYNEQFF	TGTGCCAGCAGCCAACGGACTTACAATGAGCAGTTCTTC
TRBD1	TRBV20-1	TRBJ2-7	-	CSALGQYEQYF	TGCAGTGCCCTGGGACAGTACGAGCAGTACTTC
-	TRBV7-2	TRBJ2-2	-	CASSLVAGTGELFF	TGTGCCAGCAGCTTAGTTGCGGGCACCGGGGAGCTGTTTTTT
TRBD1	TRBV4-1	TRBJ2-2	-	CASSQDFLRDRSTGELFF	TGCGCCAGCAGCCAAGATTTTCTCCGGGACAGGTCCACCGGGGAGCTGTTTTTT
-	TRBV21-1	TRBJ1-4	-	CASSKGGQGYNEKLFF	TGTGCCAGCAGCAAAGGAGGACAGGGGTATAATGAAAAACTGTTTTTT
-	TRBV5-1	TRBJ1-2	-	CASSLERGAAGYTF	TGCGCCAGCAGCTTGGAACGGGGGGCCGCTGGCTACACCTTC
TRBD1	TRBV5-1	TRBJ2-3	-	CASSRQGIGTDTQYF	TGCGCCAGCAGCCGACAGGGGATAGGAACAGATACGCAGTATTTT
-	TRBV12-3/TRBV12-4	TRBJ2-7	-	CASSFSRTYEQYF	TGTGCCAGCAGTTTCTCGCGGACCTACGAGCAGTACTTC
TRBD2	TRBV6-1	TRBJ2-3	once	CASSEALRSGSWTDTQYF	TGTGCCAGCAGTGAAGCGCTTCGAAGCGGGAGCTGGACAGATACGCAGTATTTT
TRBD1	TRBV5-1	TRBJ2-1	-	CASSYAPGQGNNEQFF	TGCGCCAGCAGTTATGCTCCGGGACAGGGGAACAATGAGCAGTTCTTC
-	TRBV2	TRBJ1-4	few	CASSGGRSNEKLFF	TGTGCCAGCAGTGGGGGGCGGTCTAATGAAAAACTGTTTTTT
-	TRBV19	TRBJ2-1	-	CASSIRRLRSYNEQFF	TGTGCCAGTAGTATTCGTCGACTACGCTCCTACAATGAGCAGTTCTTC
-	TRBV10-2	TRBJ1-2	-	CASSESSGYGYTF	TGCGCCAGCAGTGAGTCGTCGGGCTATGGCTACACCTTC
-	TRBV18	TRBJ2-2	-	CASSPPGTTYTGELFF	TGTGCCAGCTCACCACCCGGGACAACCTACACCGGGGAGCTGTTTTTT
TRBD2	TRBV9	TRBJ2-5	-	CASSVGGLAGALKETQYF	TGTGCCAGCAGCGTAGGGGGACTAGCGGGAGCGTTAAAAGAGACCCAGTACTTC
TRBD1	TRBV18	TRBJ1-1	few	CASSRDRVIMNTEAFF	TGTGCCAGCTCACGGGACAGGGTTATCATGAACACTGAAGCTTTCTTT
-	TRBV5-4	TRBJ1-1	-	CASSLASGVNTEAFF	TGTGCCAGCAGCTTGGCTTCCGGGGTGAACACTGAAGCTTTCTTT
TRBD2	TRBV19	TRBJ2-3	few	CASSPTSGGGTDTQYF	TGTGCCAGTAGCCCAACTAGCGGGGGGGGCACAGATACGCAGTATTTT
TRBD1	TRBV10-3	TRBJ1-1	-	CAIGPRQGGPTAEAFF	TGTGCCATCGGGCCCAGACAGGGGGGACCAACGGCTGAAGCTTTCTTT
TRBD1	TRBV7-3	TRBJ1-1	-	CASSTTGSVAFF	TGTGCCAGCAGCACGACAGGGAGCGTGGCTTTCTTT
TRBD1	TRBV9	TRBJ1-2	-	CASSVATTGGYGYTF	TGTGCCAGCAGCGTAGCAACGACAGGGGGGTATGGCTACACCTTC
-	TRBV29-1	TRBJ1-1	-	CSVGNRGTNTEAFF	TGCAGCGTTGGCAACCGGGGGACGAACACTGAAGCTTTCTTT
-	TRBV29-1	TRBJ1-1	few	CSVEVHRNTEAFF	TGCAGCGTTGAAGTCCACAGGAACACTGAAGCTTTCTTT
TRBD1	TRBV5-4	TRBJ2-7	few	CASSIRTGRYEQYF	TGTGCCAGCAGCATCCGGACAGGGCGGTACGAGCAGTACTTC
-	TRBV6-2/TRBV6-3	TRBJ1-2	-	CASSSGFAYGYTF	TGTGCCAGCAGTTCCGGGTTCGCTTATGGCTACACCTTC
TRBD2	TRBV7-6	TRBJ2-3	-	CASSLGPAGGTDTQYF	TGTGCCAGCAGCTTGGGGCCAGCGGGGGGAACAGATACGCAGTATTTT
-	TRBV5-5	TRBJ2-7	-	CASSLGQYEQYF	TGTGCCAGCAGCCTAGGACAGTACGAGCAGTACTTC